A single sample gave rise to the 20 T cell receptor beta chains below, sequenced in a study of molecular identifiers for immune sequencing clone quantification. TCRdb re-called the PCR reads through MiXCR, storing one row per CDR3 protein. Among approximately 590,000 distinct CDR3 sequences listed, less than 30% were seen once. Sequenced input: naive CD8+ T cells from blood, with Jurkat cell RNA spiked in. Subset of the sample: FACS-sorted CD8+CD4-CCR7+CD45RA+ naive T cells. These receptors were collected from a human donor in good health. Some libraries in this study had Jurkat cell RNA spiked in.

The chain carries TRBV2 and TRBJ1-2; TRBD1 might be the D (5 bases). The germline V gene has CDR1 SNHLY and CDR2 FYNNEI. The CDR3 is 16 residues long. The germline V and J ends were trimmed by 5 bases and 0 bases, with 16 bases remaining between them. The DNA of the CDR3 is TGTGCCAGCAGTCTGACTTGGGGCTCCGCTAACTATGGCTACACCTTC. Translated, it gives CASSLTWGSANYGYTF.

This chain connects TRBV28 to TRBJ2-4, with a weak D call TRBD1 (6 bases). This CDR3 is built from 15 residues. Germline CDR1 is MDHEN and CDR2 is SYDVKM. V lost 6 bases to trimming and J lost 0 bases, with 12 bases between them. The CDR3 DNA sequence: TGTGCCAGCAGGGGTTCACAGGGAGCCAAAAACATTCAGTACTTC. Translated: CASRGSQGAKNIQYF.

For this clonotype: Relative to the germline gene, one junction end is altered; a read error may explain this. The chain has TRBV12-3 or TRBV12-4 and TRBJ1-2; D is uncertain. The CDR3 has 15 amino acids. CDR3 loop: CAGSLVPDGAYGYTF. Here the CDR3 DNA reads TGTGCCGGCAGTTTAGTGCCGGACGGAGCCTATGGCTACACCTTC.

The chain joins TRBV6-2 or TRBV6-3 to TRBJ2-7, with 7 bases matching TRBD2. The CDR3 loop spans 15 amino acids. V lost 4 bases to trimming and J lost 3 bases; unmatched junction nucleotides: 9. Germline-derived CDR1 and CDR2 are MNHEY and SVGEGT. CDR3 in DNA: TGTGCCAGCAGTTCCGGCGCTAGCGGTTACTACGAGCAGTACTTC. Translation: CASSSGASGYYEQYF.

In this sample, this clonotype turned up many times. This chain links TRBV2 with TRBJ1-5; D might be TRBD1 (6 bases). The germline gives CDR1 SNHLY, CDR2 FYNNEI. V was shortened by 1 base and J by 4 bases, with 8 bases between the two germline ends. This CDR3 region has 14 residues. This CDR3 reads CASSEGTGNQPQHF. The CDR3, as DNA: TGTGCCAGCAGTGAAGGCACAGGGAATCAGCCCCAGCATTTT.

This clonotype was counted a few times. V usage is TRBV7-2 and J usage is TRBJ2-2; TRBD2 matches 12 bases. Trimming cost V 6 bases and J 0 bases; bases outside gene matches: 8. This CDR3 comprises 18 residues. From germline, CDR1 is SGHTA and CDR2 FQGNSA. The CDR3 nucleotides are TGTGCCAGCAGTCATGGACTAGCGGGGTTCGCGAACACCGGGGAGCTGTTTTTT. Translated, it gives CASSHGLAGFANTGELFF.

The rearrangement links TRBV27 to TRBJ2-7, with 9 nucleotides matching TRBD1. J lost 3 bases, V lost 6 bases, and 9 bases had no gene match. The germline V gene encodes CDR1 MNHEY and CDR2 SMNVEV (reference sequence). The CDR3 spans 15 residues. DNA of the CDR3: TGTGCCAGCAGCGCACTACAGGGGGCCTTCTACGAGCAGTACTTC. Amino acid sequence: CASSALQGAFYEQYF.

The J gene is TRBJ2-7, the V gene TRBV28; 9 nucleotides match TRBD2. Trimming cost V 5 bases and J 3 bases; bases outside gene matches: 5. The CDR3 is 14 residues long. CDR1 and CDR2 (germline): MDHEN, SYDVKM. This CDR3 is CASSLLAGIYEQYF. The CDR3 DNA follows: TGTGCCAGCAGTCTTCTAGCGGGGATCTACGAGCAGTACTTC.

This clonotype was recorded a few times. The chain links TRBV6-5 to TRBJ2-2; possible D gene TRBD2, 6 bases. Trimming removed 0 bases from V and 6 bases from J, with 11 bases in between. This CDR3 has 15 residues. The V gene's germline CDR1 is MNHEY and CDR2 SVGAGI. The CDR3 DNA follows: TGTGCCAGCAGTTACTCTGCTAGCGCGGCCGGGGAGCTGTTTTTT. Residues: CASSYSASAAGELFF.

In its sample, this clonotype was seen many times. The chain uses TRBV5-5 and TRBJ2-3, with a weak D call TRBD2 (5 bases). Trimming removed 3 bases at V and 0 bases at J, with 11 bases between. The CDR3 totals 15 residues. Germline V gene lookup returns CDR1 SGHKS and CDR2 YYEKEE (reference sequence). As DNA, the CDR3 is TGTGCCAGCAGCTGGGAGCGAAGCAGCACAGATACGCAGTATTTT. Protein product: CASSWERSSTDTQYF.

This clonotype appeared a few times. The chain carries TRBV13 and TRBJ1-5, with 9 positions matching TRBD1. This CDR3 is built from 16 residues. Losses at the gene ends were 0 bases for V and 3 bases for J; bases not matched to a gene: 3. Germline loops: CDR1 PRHDT, CDR2 FYEKMQ (reference sequence). The CDR3 spells CASSLGGQGFNQPQHF. Here the CDR3 DNA reads TGTGCCAGCAGCTTAGGGGGACAGGGTTTCAATCAGCCCCAGCATTTT.

This clonotype came up a few times. The V and J genes are TRBV6-1 and TRBJ2-7; 11 bases align to TRBD2. CDR1 MNHNS and CDR2 SASEGT come from the germline V gene. The J segment lost 4 bases and the V segment lost 7 bases, leaving 9 bases of the junction unmatched. This CDR3 region has 15 residues. The CDR3 DNA sequence: TGTGCCAGCAACTTCAGGCTAGCGGGAGGATACGAGCAGTACTTC. Translating gives CASNFRLAGGYEQYF.

CDR3: CSARDRAVNTEAFF. The CDR3 region has the DNA TGCAGTGCTAGGGACAGGGCGGTGAACACTGAAGCTTTCTTT. The genes are TRBV20-1 and TRBJ1-1, with 8 bases that match TRBD1. V shed 3 bases, J shed 0 bases, and the junction held 3 bases outside the gene matches. There are 14 residues in the CDR3. The germline gives CDR1 DFQATT, CDR2 SNEGSKA (reference sequence).

About this clonotype itself: This clone may be a read error of a much larger clone one base away. The chain links TRBV2 to TRBJ2-7; D is ambiguous. The CDR3 extends over 12 amino acids. The V end was cut by 1 base, the J end by 5 bases, with 6 bases between. Germline loops: CDR1 SNHLY, CDR2 FYNNEI. The CDR3 region has the DNA TGTGCCAGCAGTGAAGGACGGCACGAGCAGTACTTC. It encodes CASSEGRHEQYF.

The chain employs TRBV21-1 and TRBJ1-5; TRBD1, the D gene given by the table, was not confirmed from the DNA. TRBV21-1 is reported as a pseudogene. The CDR3 is 17 amino acids. CDR3 sequence: CASTQDPGECSNQPQHF. The CDR3 DNA reads TGTGCCAGCACTCAAGACCCAGGGGAATGTAGCAATCAGCCCCAGCATTTT.

The table lists this clonotype with a count of one. A much larger clone differs by one base, so this may be a read error. The chain employs TRBV4-3 and TRBJ1-2; D gene ambiguous. The germline V gene encodes CDR1 LGHNA and CDR2 YSLEER. Trimming removed 4 bases from V and 3 bases from J, with 18 bases in between. CDR3 size: 16 residues. CDR3 nucleotides: TGCGCCAGCAGCCCAGCCAGCCTTCGCGTCCACTATGGCTACACCTTC. The encoded protein is CASSPASLRVHYGYTF.

The V call is TRBV27, the J call TRBJ1-1; maybe TRBD1 (5 bases). Trimming shortened V by 4 bases and J by 2 bases, and 11 bases separated the two germline ends. This CDR3 comprises 14 residues. Germline V gene sequence: CDR1 MNHEY, CDR2 SMNVEV (reference sequence). CDR3 in amino acids: CASSWGDSNTEAFF. The CDR3 DNA is TGTGCCAGCAGTTGGGGCGATTCAAACACTGAAGCTTTCTTT.

This clonotype has ten or more counts. This sequence joins TRBV12-3 or TRBV12-4 and TRBJ1-1; D is unclear. The CDR3 covers 14 residues. The V gene lost 3 bases and the J gene lost 6 bases, with 14 bases spanning the gap. Here the CDR3 reads CASSFPDRSAEAFF. The CDR3 region has the DNA TGTGCCAGCAGTTTTCCTGATCGCTCGGCTGAAGCTTTCTTT.

This clonotype was seen repeatedly, ten times or more. This chain connects TRBV6-1 to TRBJ1-5, with D hard to call. The CDR3 has 16 residues. V was cut by 1 base and J by 0 bases, with 10 bases left in between. Germline V gene lookup returns CDR1 MNHNS and CDR2 SASEGT. CDR3 in amino acids: CASSEEQPYSNQPQHF. CDR3 sequence (DNA): TGTGCCAGCAGTGAAGAACAGCCTTATAGCAATCAGCCCCAGCATTTT.

This clonotype was seen at least ten times. The CDR3 bases are TGTGCCAGCAGCTTGTATCTTGTTTCGGCACAGACCAACACCGGGGAGCTGTTTTTT. Translated, it gives CASSLYLVSAQTNTGELFF. The chain combines TRBV5-5 with TRBJ2-2; D unclear. This CDR3 contains 19 residues. V lost 1 base, J lost 2 bases, and 21 bases lay in between. Germline V gene data show CDR1 as SGHKS and CDR2 as YYEKEE (reference sequence).